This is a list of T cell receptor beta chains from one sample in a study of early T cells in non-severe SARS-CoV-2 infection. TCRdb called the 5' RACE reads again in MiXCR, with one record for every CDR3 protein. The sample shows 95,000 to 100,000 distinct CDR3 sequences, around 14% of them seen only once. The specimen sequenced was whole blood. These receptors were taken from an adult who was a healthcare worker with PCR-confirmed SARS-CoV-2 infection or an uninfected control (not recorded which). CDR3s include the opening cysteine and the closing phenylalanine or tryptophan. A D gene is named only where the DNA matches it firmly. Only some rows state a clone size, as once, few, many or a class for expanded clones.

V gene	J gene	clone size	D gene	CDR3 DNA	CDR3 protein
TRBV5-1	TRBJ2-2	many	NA	TGCGCCAGCAGCTTGGTTGCAGGGAATACCGGGGAGCTGTTTTTT	CASSLVAGNTGELFF
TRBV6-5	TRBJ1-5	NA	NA	TGTGCCAGCAGTTGGGGCCATAGCAATCAGCCCCAGCATTTT	CASSWGHSNQPQHF
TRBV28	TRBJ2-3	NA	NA	TGTGCCAGCAGTTTAAGCCTTACCATGAGCACAGATACGCAGTATTTT	CASSLSLTMSTDTQYF
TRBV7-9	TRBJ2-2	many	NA	TGTGCCAGCAGAACGACTCCCGGGGAGCTGTTTTTT	CASRTTPGELFF
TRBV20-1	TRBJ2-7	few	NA	TGCAGTGCCCTTCACTACGAGCAGTACTTC	CSALHYEQYF
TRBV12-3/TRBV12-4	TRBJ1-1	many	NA	TGTGCCAGCAGTTTGCGGGGGATGAACACTGAAGCTTTCTTT	CASSLRGMNTEAFF
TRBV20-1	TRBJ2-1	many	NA	TGCAGTGCTACTGACCCAGGGCCCCGAGGTATCGGTGAGCAGTTCTTC	CSATDPGPRGIGEQFF
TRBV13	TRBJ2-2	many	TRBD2	TGTGCCAGCCACCTGCGGGGGGGCAACACCGGGGAGCTGTTTTTT	CASHLRGGNTGELFF
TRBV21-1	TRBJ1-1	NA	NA	TGTGCCAGCAGCAAATACCTCCTTCCAGGGCGGTGGACTGAAGCTTTCTTT	CASSKYLLPGRWTEAFF
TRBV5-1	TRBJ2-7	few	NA	TGCGCCAGCAGCTTGGGACTCTCAACCGCCTACGAGCAGTACTTC	CASSLGLSTAYEQYF
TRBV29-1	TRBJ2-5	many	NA	TGCAGCGTTGAATATGGAGAAGAGACCCAGTACTTC	CSVEYGEETQYF
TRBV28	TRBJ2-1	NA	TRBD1	TGTGCCAGCAGGAGCCTACCGGGACAGGGGGCGCTTGAGCAGTTCTTC	CASRSLPGQGALEQFF
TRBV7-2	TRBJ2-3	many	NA	TGTGCCAGCAGCTTAGACCGAGGAGGGAAAGGAGATACGCAGTATTTT	CASSLDRGGKGDTQYF
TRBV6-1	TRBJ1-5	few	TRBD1	TGTGCCAGCAGTGAAGCCAGGGGGAGGCCTAGCAATCAGCCCCAGCATTTT	CASSEARGRPSNQPQHF
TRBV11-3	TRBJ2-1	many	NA	TGTGCCAGCAGCTTAGGCGGGTTCTACAATGAGCAGTTCTTC	CASSLGGFYNEQFF
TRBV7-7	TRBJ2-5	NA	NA	TGTGCCAGCAGCTTAGGGGTCGGGTTTCAAGAGACCCAGTACTTC	CASSLGVGFQETQYF
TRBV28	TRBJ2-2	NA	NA	TGTGCCACCCATCCTTCTCCCCTACGCTCCGGGGAGCTGTTTTTT	CATHPSPLRSGELFF
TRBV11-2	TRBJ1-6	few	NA	TGTGCCAGCAGCCGCGACTGGAATTCACCCCTCCACTTT	CASSRDWNSPLHF
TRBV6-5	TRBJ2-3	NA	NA	TGTGCCAGCAGCCTAGACTCGCCTGGCACAGATACGCAGTATTTT	CASSLDSPGTDTQYF
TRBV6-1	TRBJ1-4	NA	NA	TGTGCCAGCAGTCAATCGCTAGGACCGCTTGGGAAGGGGGAAAAACTGTTTTTT	CASSQSLGPLGKGEKLFF
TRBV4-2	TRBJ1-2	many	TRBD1	TGTGCCAGCAGCCCGACCGGGACAGGAGTCTATGGCTACACCTTC	CASSPTGTGVYGYTF
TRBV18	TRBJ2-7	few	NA	TGTGCCAGCTCACCCTCGATTAACTACGAGCAGTACTTC	CASSPSINYEQYF
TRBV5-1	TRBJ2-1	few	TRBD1	TGCGCCAGCAGCCGCTCGGGGACAGACAATGAGCAGTTCTTC	CASSRSGTDNEQFF
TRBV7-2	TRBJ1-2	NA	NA	TGTGCCAGCAGCCCTTCAGGGAACTATGGCTACACCTTC	CASSPSGNYGYTF
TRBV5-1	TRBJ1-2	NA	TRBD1	TGCGCCAGCAGCGCCACAGGGGCCGCTGGCTACACCTTC	CASSATGAAGYTF
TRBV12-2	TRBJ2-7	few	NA	TGTGCAAGTCGCTTAGCAGGGGCGAACGAGCAGTACTTC	CASRLAGANEQYF
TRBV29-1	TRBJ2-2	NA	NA	TGCAGCGTTGAAGAGTCCAGTTTGACCGGGGAGCTGTTTTTT	CSVEESSLTGELFF
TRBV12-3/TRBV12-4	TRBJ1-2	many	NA	TGTGCCAGCAGTTTCCGGCAGGTTGGTGAGCGGGGCTACACCTTC	CASSFRQVGERGYTF
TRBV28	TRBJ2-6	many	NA	TGTGCCAGCATCAAAGGGGGTGACGGGGCCAACGTCCTGACTTTC	CASIKGGDGANVLTF
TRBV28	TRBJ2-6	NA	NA	TGTGCCAGCAGTTTACTGGGGACTTCTGGGGCCAACGTCCTGACTTTC	CASSLLGTSGANVLTF
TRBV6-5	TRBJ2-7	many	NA	TGTGCCAGCGGGGGAACCACCTACGAGCAGTACTTC	CASGGTTYEQYF
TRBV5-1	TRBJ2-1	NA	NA	TGCGCCAGCAGAGATCAGGGATCCTCCTACAATGAGCAGTTCTTC	CASRDQGSSYNEQFF
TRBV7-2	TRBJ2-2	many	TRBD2	TGTGCCAGCACACTCTGGACTAGCGGGGGGCAAAGGGAGCTGTTTTTT	CASTLWTSGGQRELFF
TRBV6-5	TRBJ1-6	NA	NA	TGTGCCAGCAGAACAGGGAATTCACCCCTCCACTTT	CASRTGNSPLHF
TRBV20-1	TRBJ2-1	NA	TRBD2	TGCAGTGCTAGAGCGGTAGCGGGGGGTTTGGAATCCTACAATGAGCAGTTCTTC	CSARAVAGGLESYNEQFF